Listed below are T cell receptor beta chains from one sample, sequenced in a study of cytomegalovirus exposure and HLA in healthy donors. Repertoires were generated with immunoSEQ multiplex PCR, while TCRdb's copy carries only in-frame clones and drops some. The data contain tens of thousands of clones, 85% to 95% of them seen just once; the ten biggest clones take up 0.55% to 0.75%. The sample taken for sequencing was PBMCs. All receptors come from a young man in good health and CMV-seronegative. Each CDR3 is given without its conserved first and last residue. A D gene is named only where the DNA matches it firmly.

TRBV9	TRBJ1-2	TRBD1	ASSVINGTGGPSSRGYT
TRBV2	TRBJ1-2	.	ASSAGQVYGYT
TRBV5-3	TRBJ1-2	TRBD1	AIKCTGGNYGYT
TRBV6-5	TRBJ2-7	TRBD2	ASSLYSGSSYEQY
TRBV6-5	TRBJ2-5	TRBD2	ASSLLAGQETQY
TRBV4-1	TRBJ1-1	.	ASSYLRVGNTEAF
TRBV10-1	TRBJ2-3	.	ASSHPQGNTQY
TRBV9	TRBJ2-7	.	ASSAGGYEQY
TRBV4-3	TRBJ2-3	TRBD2	ASSLIAGAGTDTQY
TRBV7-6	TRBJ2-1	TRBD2	ASSYPVPGGSKDEQF
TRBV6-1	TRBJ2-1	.	ASSRDGGSYNEQF
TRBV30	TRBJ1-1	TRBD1	AWSAGTGDTEAF
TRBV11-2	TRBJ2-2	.	ASRPGQLNTGELF
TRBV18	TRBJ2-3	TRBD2	ASSRMGLAGVADTQY
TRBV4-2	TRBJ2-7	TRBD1	ASSHTTGDSSYEQY
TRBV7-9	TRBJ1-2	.	ASSLDRTGNYGYT
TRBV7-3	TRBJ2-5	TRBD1	ASSLMGQGPQETQY
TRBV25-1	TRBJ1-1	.	ASSESRVSMNTEAF
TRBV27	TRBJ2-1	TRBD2	ASSFPGLGNEQF
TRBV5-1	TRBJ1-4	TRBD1	ASSAAGGVEKLF
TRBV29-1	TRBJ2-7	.	SAGGGGRNEQY
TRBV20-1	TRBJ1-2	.	SGPGAYGYT
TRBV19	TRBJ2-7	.	ASSMGGLSSYEQY
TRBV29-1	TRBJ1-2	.	SVDTGTNYGYT
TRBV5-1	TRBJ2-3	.	ASSLAPARGILDTQY
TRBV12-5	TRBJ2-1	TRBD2	ASGPTSGLAVYNEQF
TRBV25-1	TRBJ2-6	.	ASSDITGVSGANVLT